The sequence of this T cell receptor (beta chain) was determined in a study of cytomegalovirus exposure and HLA in healthy donors. Broader study findings: In vitro checks showed that a few CMV-associated chains really do target CMV antigens.

Produced via immunoSEQ multiplex PCR; TCRdb's table is partial and in-frame only. Of about 200,000 clones listed, around 87% are singletons. A remark on this clone: Its cognate antigen is unknown.

J lost 3 bases, V lost 8 bases, and 12 bases had no gene match. Germline V gene sequence: CDR1 LNHNV, CDR2 YYDKDF (reference sequence). The CDR3 has 16 amino acids. The chain couples TRBV15 to TRBJ2-1; 8 bases map to TRBD2. The material sequenced was PBMCs. This sequence originates from a woman under 30 in good health and CMV-seropositive. The DNA of the CDR3 is TGTGCCACCCGTCCGACCCTCAGCGGGAGCTACAATGAGCAGTTCTTC. Its translation: CATRPTLSGSYNEQFF.